A single sample gave rise to the 9 T cell receptor beta chains below, sequenced in a study of CD8 T cells in ankylosing spondylitis (dated by TCRdb to about 2017). The library was generated by 5' RACE. Sequencing was performed on an Illumina HiSeq 2500. TCRdb applied fastp at Q25 and MiXCR to the public reads, then kept only in-frame beta chains. One record per CDR3 amino acid sequence lists the most common genes and DNA. This sample holds hundreds of thousands of distinct CDR3 sequences; under 25% were observed only once. The ten largest clones capture 3.5% of the sample. Sample: blood, either unsorted or a sorted T cell fraction (not recorded which). These receptors all stem from a female donor with ankylosing spondylitis or in good health (not recorded which).

V gene TRBV19 combines with J gene TRBJ1-1, with D uncertain. The V gene's germline CDR1 is LNHDA and CDR2 SQIVND (reference sequence). Between the trimmed V and J ends, which lost 5 bases and 3 bases, there was a span of 10 bases. CDR3 size: 13 residues. For the CDR3, the DNA is TGTGCCAGTAGTGCCCGTGGTGACACTGAAGCTTTCTTT. Its translation is CASSARGDTEAFF. Drawing the rest from reference TRBV19 and TRBJ1-1, the complete variable domain is DGGITQSPKYLFRKEGQNVTLSCEQNLNHDAMYWYRQDPGQGLRLIYYSQIVNDFQKGDIAEGYSVSREKKESFPLTVTSAQKNPTAFYLCASSARGDTEAFFGQGTRLTVV.

The rearrangement joins TRBV6-2 or TRBV6-3 to TRBJ2-6; 11 nucleotides align to TRBD2. V was pared by 0 bases and J by 0 bases, with 7 bases of the junction left unmatched. This CDR3 has 20 residues. The germline V gene has CDR1 MNHEY and CDR2 SVGEGT. Here the CDR3 DNA reads TGTGCCAGCAGTTACTCACTAGCGGGAGCCCGGAGCTCTGGGGCCAACGTCCTGACTTTC. Translation: CASSYSLAGARSSGANVLTF.

This clonotype was counted a few times. The chain carries TRBV20-1 and TRBJ2-1; 11 bases are shared with TRBD2. In germline, CDR1 is DFQATT, CDR2 SNEGSKA (reference sequence). This CDR3 region has 15 residues. The J segment lost 6 bases and the V segment lost 5 bases, leaving 9 bases of the junction unmatched. Here the CDR3 reads CSALPLAGGGNEQFF. The CDR3 coding sequence is TGCAGTGCTCTTCCGCTAGCGGGAGGTGGCAATGAGCAGTTCTTC.

In its sample, this clonotype ranks as medium-sized (0.01 to 0.1%). This chain joins TRBV7-2 and TRBJ2-1; 8 positions agree with TRBD2. V lost 5 bases and J lost 3; bases outside the gene matches: 9. CDR1 is SGHTA, CDR2 FQGNSA, per germline. The CDR3 runs to 16 residues. The CDR3 bases are TGTGCCAGCAGCCAAGGGTCCCTAGCGGGCTACAATGAGCAGTTCTTC. Its translation is CASSQGSLAGYNEQFF.

This clonotype was picked up many times. J is TRBJ1-4 and V is TRBV5-1, with D uncertain. Germline lookup yields CDR1 SGHRS and CDR2 YFSETQ. There are 13 residues in the CDR3. Trimming pared 4 bases from V and 0 bases from J, leaving 4 bases between. Written as DNA, the CDR3 is TGCGCCAGCAGCCTCTCAACTAATGAAAAACTGTTTTTT. This translates into CASSLSTNEKLFF.

This clonotype occurred a few times. The rearrangement links TRBV27 to TRBJ2-6; D call uncertain. Trimming cost V 3 bases and J 0 bases, with 6 bases left between them. CDR3 length: 15 residues. CDR1 is MNHEY and CDR2 is SMNVEV in the germline V gene (reference sequence). CDR3 nucleotides: TGTGCCAGCAGTTTCGAGCCCTCTGGGGCCAACGTCCTGACTTTC. It codes for CASSFEPSGANVLTF.

Only a few counts were recorded for this clonotype. For the CDR3, the DNA is TGTGCCAGCAGCGCCGGCGGGGGGAACCTCGGCGAGCAGTACTTC. Its protein product is CASSAGGGNLGEQYF. V gene TRBV9 combines with J gene TRBJ2-7; 8 bases match TRBD2. This CDR3 is built from 15 residues. Unmatched junction bases numbered 11, after V lost 3 bases and J lost 6 bases. Germline V gene sequence: CDR1 SGDLS, CDR2 YYNGEE.

This clonotype showed up just a few times. V usage is TRBV7-2 and J usage is TRBJ2-1; 9 bases are a match to TRBD2. This CDR3 spans 16 amino acids. The V and J ends lost 0 bases and 3 bases, in that order; junction bases with no gene match: 3. Germline V gene data show CDR1 as SGHTA and CDR2 as FQGNSA. The CDR3 DNA is TGTGCCAGCAGCTTAGCAGCGACTAGCGGCTACAATGAGCAGTTCTTC. Its translation: CASSLAATSGYNEQFF.

The chain combines TRBV10-2 with TRBJ1-1; TRBD1 agrees at 9 bases. CDR3 length: 14 amino acids. V trimming: 4 bases; J trimming: 5 bases; junction bases outside the gene matches: 5. Germline V gene lookup returns CDR1 WSHSY and CDR2 SAAADI. The CDR3 spells CASSGTGGATEAFF. In DNA, the CDR3 is TGCGCCAGCAGTGGCACAGGGGGCGCGACTGAAGCTTTCTTT.